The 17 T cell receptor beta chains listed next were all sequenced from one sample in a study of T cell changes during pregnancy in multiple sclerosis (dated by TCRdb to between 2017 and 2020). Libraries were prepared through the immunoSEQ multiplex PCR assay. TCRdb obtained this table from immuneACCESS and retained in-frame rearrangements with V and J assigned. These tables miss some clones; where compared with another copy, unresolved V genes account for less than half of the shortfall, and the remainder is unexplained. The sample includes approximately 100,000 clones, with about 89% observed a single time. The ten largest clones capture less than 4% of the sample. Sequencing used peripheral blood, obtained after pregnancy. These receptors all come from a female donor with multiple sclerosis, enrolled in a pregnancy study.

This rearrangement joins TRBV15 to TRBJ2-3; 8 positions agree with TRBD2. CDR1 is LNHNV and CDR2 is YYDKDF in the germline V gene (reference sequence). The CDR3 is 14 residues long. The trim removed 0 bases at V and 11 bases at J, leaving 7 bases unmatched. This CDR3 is CATSRDLAGGGQYF. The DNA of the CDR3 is TGTGCCACCAGCAGAGATCTGGCGGGGGGCGGGCAGTATTTT.

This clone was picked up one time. CDR3 sequence reads: CASSLTVHSYNEQFF. DNA for the CDR3: TGTGCCAGCTCTCTGACAGTGCACTCCTACAATGAGCAGTTCTTC. The rearrangement links TRBV18 to TRBJ2-1; possibly TRBD1 for D (5 bases). The CDR3 consists of 15 residues. Germline values: CDR1 KGHSH, CDR2 LQKENI. V was trimmed by 6 bases and J by 0 bases, leaving 12 bases between them.

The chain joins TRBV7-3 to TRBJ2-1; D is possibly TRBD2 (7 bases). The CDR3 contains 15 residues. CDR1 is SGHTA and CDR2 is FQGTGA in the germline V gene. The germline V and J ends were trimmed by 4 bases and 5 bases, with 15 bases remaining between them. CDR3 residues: CASSSREGTNNEQFF. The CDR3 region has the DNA TGTGCCAGCAGCTCGAGGGAGGGGACAAACAATGAGCAGTTCTTC.

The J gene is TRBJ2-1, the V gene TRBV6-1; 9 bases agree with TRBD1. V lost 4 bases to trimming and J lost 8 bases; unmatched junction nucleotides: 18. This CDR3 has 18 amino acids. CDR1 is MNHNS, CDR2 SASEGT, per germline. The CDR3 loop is CASSALSGTGQSGDEQFF. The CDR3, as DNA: TGTGCCAGCAGTGCCCTCTCCGGGACAGGGCAATCCGGGGATGAGCAGTTCTTC.

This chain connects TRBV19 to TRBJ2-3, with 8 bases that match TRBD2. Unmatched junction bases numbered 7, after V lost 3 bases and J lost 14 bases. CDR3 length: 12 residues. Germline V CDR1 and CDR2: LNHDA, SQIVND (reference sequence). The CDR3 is CASSIGGLGTYF. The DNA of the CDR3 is TGTGCCAGTAGTATTGGGGGACTAGGAACGTATTTT. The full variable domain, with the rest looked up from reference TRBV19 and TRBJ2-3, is DGGITQSPKYLFRKEGQNVTLSCEQNLNHDAMYWYRQDPGQGLRLIYYSQIVNDFQKGDIAEGYSVSREKKESFPLTVTSAQKNPTAFYLCASSIGGLGTYFGPGTRLTVL.

CDR3 sequence reads: CASSYPGQSSYNEQFF. As DNA, the CDR3 is TGTGCCAGCAGTTACCCGGGACAGTCTTCCTACAATGAGCAGTTCTTC. The rearrangement links TRBV6-6 to TRBJ2-1; 7 nucleotides align to TRBD1. This CDR3 is 16 amino acids long. Trimming cost V 2 bases and J 1 base; bases outside gene matches: 5. From germline, CDR1 is MNHNY and CDR2 SVGAGI (reference sequence).

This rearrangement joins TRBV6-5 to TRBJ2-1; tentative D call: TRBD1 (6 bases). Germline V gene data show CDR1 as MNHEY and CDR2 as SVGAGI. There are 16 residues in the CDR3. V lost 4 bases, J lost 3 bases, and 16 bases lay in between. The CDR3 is CASSSSRGSVYNEQFF. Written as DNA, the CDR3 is TGTGCCAGCAGTTCCTCCAGGGGTTCAGTCTACAATGAGCAGTTCTTC.

This chain's CDR3 is CASSLPGDSPLHF. The CDR3 coding sequence is TGTGCCAGCAGCTTACCGGGTGATTCACCCCTCCACTTT. The chain carries TRBV7-6 and TRBJ1-6; unclear D gene. Trimming cost V 2 bases and J 8 bases, with 7 bases left between them. The CDR3 is made up of 13 amino acids. From germline, CDR1 is SGHVS and CDR2 FNYEAQ.

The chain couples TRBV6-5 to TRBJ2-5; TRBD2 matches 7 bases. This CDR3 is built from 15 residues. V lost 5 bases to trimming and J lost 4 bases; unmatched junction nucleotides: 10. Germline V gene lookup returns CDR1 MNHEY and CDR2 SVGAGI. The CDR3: CASSGPGGIGETQYF. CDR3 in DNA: TGTGCCAGCAGTGGTCCGGGGGGTATAGGAGAGACCCAGTACTTC.

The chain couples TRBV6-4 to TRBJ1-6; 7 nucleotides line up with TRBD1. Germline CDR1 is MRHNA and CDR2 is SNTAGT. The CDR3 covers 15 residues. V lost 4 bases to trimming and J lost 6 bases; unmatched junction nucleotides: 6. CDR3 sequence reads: CASSADREFNSPLHF. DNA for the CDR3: TGTGCCAGCAGTGCCGACAGGGAATTTAATTCACCCCTCCACTTT.

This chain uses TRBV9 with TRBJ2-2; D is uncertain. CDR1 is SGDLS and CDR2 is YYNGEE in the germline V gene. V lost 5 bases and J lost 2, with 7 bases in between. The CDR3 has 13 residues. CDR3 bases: TGTGCCAGCAGTCCTCTTAACACCGGGGAGCTGTTTTTT. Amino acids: CASSPLNTGELFF.

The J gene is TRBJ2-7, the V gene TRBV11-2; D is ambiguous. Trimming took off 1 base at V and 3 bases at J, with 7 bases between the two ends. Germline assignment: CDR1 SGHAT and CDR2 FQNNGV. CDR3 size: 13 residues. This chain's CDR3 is CASSLGPIYEQYF. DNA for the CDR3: TGTGCCAGCAGCTTAGGGCCCATCTACGAGCAGTACTTC.

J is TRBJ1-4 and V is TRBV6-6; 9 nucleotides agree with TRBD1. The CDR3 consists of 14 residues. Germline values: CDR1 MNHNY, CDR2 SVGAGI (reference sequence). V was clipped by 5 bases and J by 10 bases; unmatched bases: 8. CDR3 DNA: TGTGCCAGCAGTCTCGGGACAGGGAACGGAAAACTGTTTTTT. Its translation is CASSLGTGNGKLFF.

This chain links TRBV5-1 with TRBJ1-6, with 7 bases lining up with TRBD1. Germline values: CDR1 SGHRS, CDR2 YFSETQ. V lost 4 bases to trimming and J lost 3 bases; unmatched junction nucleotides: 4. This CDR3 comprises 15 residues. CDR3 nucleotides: TGCGCCAGCAGCCCCGGGACAGACTATAATTCACCCCTCCACTTT. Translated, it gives CASSPGTDYNSPLHF.

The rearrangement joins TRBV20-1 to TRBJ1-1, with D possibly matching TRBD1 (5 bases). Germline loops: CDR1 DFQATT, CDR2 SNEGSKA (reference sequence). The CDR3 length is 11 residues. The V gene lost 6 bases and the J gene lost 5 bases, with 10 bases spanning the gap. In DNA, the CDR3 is TGCAGTGCCCCGGGGGGGACTGAAGCTTTCTTT. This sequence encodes CSAPGGTEAFF.

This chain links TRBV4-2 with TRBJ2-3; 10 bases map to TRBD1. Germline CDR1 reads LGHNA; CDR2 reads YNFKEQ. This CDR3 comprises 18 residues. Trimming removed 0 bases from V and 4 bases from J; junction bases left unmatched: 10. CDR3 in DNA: TGTGCCAGCAGCCAAGATAGGTCGGGACAGGGGTCCGCAGATACGCAGTATTTT. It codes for CASSQDRSGQGSADTQYF.

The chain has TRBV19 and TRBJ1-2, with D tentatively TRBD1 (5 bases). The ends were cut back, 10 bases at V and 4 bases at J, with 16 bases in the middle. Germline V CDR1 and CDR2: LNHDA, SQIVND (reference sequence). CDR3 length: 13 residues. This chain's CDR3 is CATSVQARYGYTF. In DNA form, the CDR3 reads TGTGCCACAAGCGTACAGGCCCGCTATGGCTACACCTTC.